The T cell receptor (beta chain) under discussion was sequenced for a study of cytomegalovirus exposure and HLA in healthy donors. V lost 11 bases to trimming and J lost 9 bases; unmatched junction nucleotides: 8. CDR3 length equals 13 residues. CDR1 is ENHRY, CDR2 SYGVKD, per germline. Study-wide findings and caveats: In an earlier analysis, in around 590 donors, most V segments appeared productive either ~87% or ~30% of the time.

The PCR used 60 Vbeta and 13 Jbeta primers. Libraries were prepared by immunoSEQ multiplex PCR; TCRdb keeps only in-frame clonotypes and omits some of them. The sample lists some 130,000 clones; approximately 70% were seen once. This clone has a count of ten or more. What it recognizes is unknown. The sequence came from a woman in her forties in good health and CMV-seronegative. The sequencing input was PBMCs. J is TRBJ1-6 and V is TRBV10-3; 9 nucleotides agree with TRBD1. DNA of the CDR3: TGTGCCCTAAGGGACAGGGTCACTTCACCCCTCCACTTT. Translated, it gives CALRDRVTSPLHF.